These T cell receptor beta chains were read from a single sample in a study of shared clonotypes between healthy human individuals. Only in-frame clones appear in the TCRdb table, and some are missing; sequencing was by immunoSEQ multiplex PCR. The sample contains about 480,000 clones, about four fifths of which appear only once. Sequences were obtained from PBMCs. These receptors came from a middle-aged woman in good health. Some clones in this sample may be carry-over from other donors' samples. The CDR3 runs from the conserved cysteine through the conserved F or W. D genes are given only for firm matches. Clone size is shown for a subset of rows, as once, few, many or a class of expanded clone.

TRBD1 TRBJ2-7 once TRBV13 CASSLGPGGSYEQYF TGTGCCAGCAGCTTAGGCCCAGGGGGCTCATACGAGCAGTACTTC
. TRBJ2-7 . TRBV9 CASSAEGRGGYEQYF TGTGCCAGCAGCGCCGAGGGAAGGGGCGGTTACGAGCAGTACTTC
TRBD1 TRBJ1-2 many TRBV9 CASSVGGQGATGGYTF TGTGCCAGCAGCGTAGGGGGACAGGGGGCTACGGGTGGCTACACCTTC
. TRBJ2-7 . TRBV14 CASSQGVSVRVATSYEQYF TGTGCCAGCAGCCAAGGTGTAAGTGTGAGGGTAGCCACTTCCTACGAGCAGTACTTC
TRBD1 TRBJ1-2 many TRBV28 CASSSTRQGYGYTF TGTGCCAGCAGTTCAACCAGACAGGGTTATGGCTACACCTTC
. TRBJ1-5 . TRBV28 CASGGGRGNQPQHF TGTGCCAGCGGGGGGGGGCGGGGCAATCAGCCCCAGCATTTT
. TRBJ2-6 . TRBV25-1 CASEASLNSGANVLTF TGTGCCAGCGAGGCCAGCCTCAACTCTGGGGCCAACGTCCTGACTTTC
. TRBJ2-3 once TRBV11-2 CASSLPSTDTQYF TGTGCCAGCAGCTTACCCAGCACAGATACGCAGTATTTT
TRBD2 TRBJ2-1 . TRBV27 CASSGRELYNEQFF TGTGCCAGCAGTGGGCGGGAGTTGTACAATGAGCAGTTCTTC
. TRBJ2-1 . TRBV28 CASSLFRGEQFF TGTGCCAGCAGTTTATTTCGTGGTGAGCAGTTCTTC
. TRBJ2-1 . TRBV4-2 CASSQDGGSHNEQFF TGTGCCAGCAGCCAAGATGGTGGATCCCACAATGAGCAGTTCTTC
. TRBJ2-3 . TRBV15 CATSRDRWGTDTQYF TGTGCCACCAGCAGAGACCGATGGGGCACAGATACGCAGTATTTT
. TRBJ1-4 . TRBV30 CAWSVRLGEKLFF TGTGCCTGGAGTGTACGTTTGGGTGAAAAACTGTTTTTT
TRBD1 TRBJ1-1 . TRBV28 CASSVTGVYTEAFF TGTGCCAGCAGTGTCACAGGGGTGTACACTGAAGCTTTCTTT
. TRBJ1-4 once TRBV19 CASSMTGTINEKLFF TGTGCCAGTAGTATGACCGGGACAATAAATGAAAAACTGTTTTTT
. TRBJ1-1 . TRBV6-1 CASSVRGDTEAFF TGTGCCAGCAGTGTACGGGGGGACACTGAAGCTTTCTTT
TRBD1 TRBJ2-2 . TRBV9 CASSAGTGSLNTGELFF TGTGCCAGCAGCGCGGGGACAGGGAGTCTGAACACCGGGGAGCTGTTTTTT
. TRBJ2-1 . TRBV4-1 CASSSRQVGYEQFF TGCGCCAGCAGCTCTAGACAGGTTGGCTATGAGCAGTTCTTC
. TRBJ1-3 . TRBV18 CASSPTGSLYGNTIYF TGTGCCAGCTCACCAACAGGGAGTTTATATGGAAACACCATATATTTT
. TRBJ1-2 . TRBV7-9 CASSIDSPAYGYTF TGTGCCAGCAGCATAGACAGTCCTGCCTATGGCTACACCTTC
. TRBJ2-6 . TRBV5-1 CASSLDTRPGANVLTF TGCGCCAGCAGCTTGGACACCCGCCCTGGGGCCAACGTCCTGACTTTC
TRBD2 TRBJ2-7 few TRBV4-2 CASSQPTSGYSYEQYF TGTGCCAGCAGCCAACCGACTAGCGGTTACTCCTACGAGCAGTACTTC
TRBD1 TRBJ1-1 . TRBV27 CASRDRVNTEAFF TGTGCCAGCAGGGACAGGGTGAACACTGAAGCTTTCTTT
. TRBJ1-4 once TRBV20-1 CEGREKLFF TGCGAGGGGAGGGAAAAACTGTTTTTT